These T cell receptor beta chains were read from a single sample in a study of T-cell memory formation after mild COVID-19. MiXCR, applied by TCRdb to the 5' RACE reads, yields one record per CDR3 protein. The sample shows fewer than 95,000 distinct CDR3 sequences, about 16% of them seen only once. The specimen was PBMCs or a T cell subset sorted from them (not recorded which). The receptors come from a man between 18 and 29 years old who had mild COVID-19 (a few samples of this study predate the infection). Cell type and time point are not known. Each CDR3 is given with its conserved first and last residue. A D gene is named only where the DNA matches it firmly. The size entry is marked missing in some rows and otherwise reads once, few, many or a size class.

>few|TRBV7-2|NA|TRBJ1-2
CASSLLQGPFAGYTF
TGTGCCAGCAGCTTACTCCAGGGGCCATTTGCGGGCTACACCTTC
>NA|TRBV7-2|NA|TRBJ1-5
CASSEDGAPNQPQHF
TGTGCCAGCAGCGAGGACGGGGCCCCCAATCAGCCCCAGCATTTT
>NA|TRBV5-6|NA|TRBJ2-4
CASSLLTSVVAKNIQYF
TGTGCCAGCAGCTTGTTAACTTCGGTAGTCGCCAAAAACATTCAGTACTTC
>NA|TRBV7-8|NA|TRBJ1-1
CASSPRGPFPTEAFF
TGTGCCAGCAGCCCGCGGGGACCGTTCCCCACTGAAGCTTTCTTT
>NA|TRBV5-4|NA|TRBJ2-3
CASSQLTTSTDTQYF
TGTGCCAGCAGCCAATTAACAACTAGCACAGATACGCAGTATTTT
>many|TRBV12-3/TRBV12-4|NA|TRBJ2-3
CASSREASATTDTQYF
TGTGCCAGCAGTCGGGAAGCTAGCGCTACCACAGATACGCAGTATTTT
>NA|TRBV29-1|TRBD2|TRBJ2-5
CSVEPLAGGETQYF
TGCAGCGTTGAACCACTAGCGGGGGGAGAGACCCAGTACTTC
>NA|TRBV28|TRBD1|TRBJ1-1
CASRPRGGRDTEAFF
TGTGCCAGCAGACCCAGGGGGGGTAGGGACACTGAAGCTTTCTTT
>few|TRBV12-3/TRBV12-4|TRBD2|TRBJ2-5
CASKVGGGGETQYF
TGTGCCAGCAAAGTCGGCGGGGGAGGGGAGACCCAGTACTTC
>NA|TRBV15|NA|TRBJ2-2
CATSSWTVNTGELFF
TGTGCCACCTCCTCTTGGACGGTCAACACCGGGGAGCTGTTTTTT
>NA|TRBV4-1|NA|TRBJ1-5
CASSQRVGQPQHF
TGCGCCAGCAGCCAACGGGTAGGCCAGCCCCAGCATTTT
>few|TRBV4-2|NA|TRBJ2-7
CASSQDGQSSYEQYF
TGTGCCAGCAGCCAAGATGGACAGTCCTCCTACGAGCAGTACTTC
>few|TRBV5-1|TRBD2|TRBJ2-2
CASSRTSRRPGELFF
TGCGCCAGCAGCCGGACTAGCAGAAGACCCGGGGAGCTGTTTTTT
>NA|TRBV21-1|NA|TRBJ1-3
CASSKDVLSGNTIYF
TGTGCCAGCAGCAAAGATGTCCTCTCTGGAAACACCATATATTTT
>few|TRBV28|NA|TRBJ2-2
CASSMTHSGGELFF
TGTGCCAGCAGCATGACACATTCGGGCGGGGAGCTGTTTTTT
>many|TRBV12-3/TRBV12-4|NA|TRBJ2-3
CASSLAVGTDTQYF
TGTGCCAGCAGTTTGGCTGTCGGCACAGATACGCAGTATTTT
>few|TRBV6-5|NA|TRBJ1-5
CASSYGPSKDQPQHF
TGTGCCAGCAGTTACGGACCCTCAAAGGATCAGCCCCAGCATTTT
>NA|TRBV7-9|TRBD1|TRBJ1-5
CASSFSGTGGNQPQHF
TGTGCCAGCAGCTTTTCCGGGACAGGGGGCAATCAGCCCCAGCATTTT
>few|TRBV6-5|NA|TRBJ1-2
CASTYPGGYGYTF
TGTGCCAGCACCTACCCGGGTGGCTATGGCTACACCTTC
>few|TRBV10-3|NA|TRBJ2-2
CAISVAHTGELFF
TGTGCCATCAGTGTAGCACACACCGGGGAGCTGTTTTTT
>few|TRBV7-4|TRBD2|TRBJ2-7
CASSLRVTLAGDEQYF
TGTGCCAGCAGCTTACGGGTCACCCTAGCGGGTGACGAGCAGTACTTC
>NA|TRBV5-1|TRBD1|TRBJ1-2
CASSVTTGQGNYGYTF
TGCGCCAGCAGCGTCACAACGGGACAGGGAAACTATGGCTACACCTTC
>few|TRBV6-2/TRBV6-3|NA|TRBJ2-1
CASREGGEQFF
TGTGCCAGCAGGGAGGGCGGCGAGCAGTTCTTC
>few|TRBV13|NA|TRBJ2-7
CASSGQQSSYEQYF
TGTGCCAGCAGCGGACAGCAGAGCTCCTACGAGCAGTACTTC
>NA|TRBV7-3|TRBD2|TRBJ2-3
CASSLTGGLAGSTQYF
TGTGCCAGCAGCTTAACGGGGGGACTAGCGGGGTCGACGCAGTATTTT
>NA|TRBV7-9|NA|TRBJ2-1
CASSLARKFF
TGTGCCAGCAGCTTAGCGAGGAAGTTCTTC
>few|TRBV4-3|NA|TRBJ2-2
CASSQDLGWDSGELFF
TGCGCCAGCAGCCAAGATCTTGGATGGGATTCCGGGGAGCTGTTTTTT
>NA|TRBV19|NA|TRBJ2-4
CASSTGTGMHF
TGTGCCAGTAGTACCGGGACCGGGATGCACTTC
>NA|TRBV3-1|NA|TRBJ2-2
CASSQDSWGNTGELFF
TGTGCCAGCAGCCAAGATAGTTGGGGGAACACCGGGGAGCTGTTTTTT
>NA|TRBV11-2|TRBD2|TRBJ2-5
CASSSTGTKETQYF
TGTGCCAGCAGCTCTACCGGGACTAAAGAGACCCAGTACTTC
>many|TRBV24-1|NA|TRBJ2-1
CATSAGRGEQFF
TGTGCCACCTCCGCCGGTAGGGGTGAGCAGTTCTTC
>few|TRBV5-4|TRBD2|TRBJ2-1
CASSWAGGGNGEQFF
TGTGCCAGCAGCTGGGCGGGAGGCGGGAACGGTGAGCAGTTCTTC
>few|TRBV29-1|NA|TRBJ1-1
CSVHDGNTEAFF
TGCAGCGTTCATGACGGGAACACTGAAGCTTTCTTT
>few|TRBV20-1|NA|TRBJ1-6
CSAEAHNSPLHF
TGCAGTGCTGAAGCCCATAATTCACCCCTCCACTTT
>NA|TRBV5-1|TRBD2|TRBJ2-3
CASSSHSGGGLTDTQYF
TGCGCCAGCAGCTCGCATAGCGGGGGGGGACTCACAGATACGCAGTATTTT
>few|TRBV15|TRBD2|TRBJ2-5
CATSDTAQMYERRESQETQYF
TGTGCCACCAGCGACACGGCTCAGATGTACGAGCGGCGGGAGAGCCAAGAGACCCAGTACTTC
>few|TRBV7-9|TRBD1|TRBJ2-7
CASSRDRVNSYEQYF
TGTGCCAGCAGCCGGGACAGGGTAAACTCCTACGAGCAGTACTTC
>few|TRBV6-2/TRBV6-3|NA|TRBJ2-3
CASSVTSTTDTQYF
TGTGCCAGCAGCGTCACTAGCACAACAGATACGCAGTATTTT
>NA|TRBV6-1|NA|TRBJ2-3
CASSELRRGYGITDTQYF
TGTGCCAGCAGTGAACTGCGGCGGGGCTATGGAATTACAGATACGCAGTATTTT
>few|TRBV25-1|TRBD1|TRBJ2-2
CASSYGTGNTGELFF
TGTGCCAGCAGTTATGGGACAGGGAACACCGGGGAGCTGTTTTTT
>NA|TRBV5-5|NA|TRBJ1-2
CASSRQGPPSNYGYTF
TGTGCCAGCAGTCGCCAAGGGCCCCCATCTAACTATGGCTACACCTTC
>NA|TRBV12-3/TRBV12-4|NA|TRBJ1-2
CDSRSFGAYGYTF
TGTGACAGCCGTTCCTTCGGGGCCTATGGCTACACCTTC
>few|TRBV7-9|NA|TRBJ1-5
CASSLAPPQPQHF
TGTGCCAGCAGCTTAGCCCCCCCGCAGCCCCAGCATTTT
>many|TRBV6-2/TRBV6-3|TRBD2|TRBJ2-3
CASSSQRGAPDTQYF
TGTGCCAGCAGTTCACAGCGGGGGGCCCCAGATACGCAGTATTTT
>few|TRBV11-2|NA|TRBJ1-1
CASSLWRTEAFF
TGTGCCAGCAGCTTGTGGAGAACTGAAGCTTTCTTT
>few|TRBV13|NA|TRBJ2-3
CASSPPGQYTGPTDTQYF
TGTGCCAGCAGCCCCCCGGGGCAGTATACAGGCCCCACAGATACGCAGTATTTT
>few|TRBV7-9|NA|TRBJ2-1
CASSGALGYNEQFF
TGTGCCAGCTCGGGGGCCCTGGGGTACAATGAGCAGTTCTTC
>few|TRBV5-1|NA|TRBJ2-1
CASSFHRDTDNEQFF
TGCGCCAGCAGCTTCCACCGGGACACCGACAATGAGCAGTTCTTC
>many|TRBV20-1|TRBD1|TRBJ2-6
CSATGTGISGANVLTF
TGCAGTGCTACCGGGACAGGGATATCTGGGGCCAACGTCCTGACTTTC
>NA|TRBV4-1|TRBD1|TRBJ1-3
CASSQTGTGNTIYF
TGCGCCAGCAGCCAGACAGGGACAGGAAACACCATATATTTT
>many|TRBV7-6|TRBD1|TRBJ2-7
CASSLDGTGFYEQYF
TGTGCCAGCAGCTTAGACGGGACAGGTTTCTACGAGCAGTACTTC
>NA|TRBV4-1|NA|TRBJ2-5
CASSQVSGKETQYF
TGCGCCAGCAGCCAAGTTTCGGGCAAAGAGACCCAGTACTTC
>NA|TRBV4-1|NA|TRBJ2-7
CASSPSRGGTDEQYF
TGCGCCAGCAGCCCGTCCAGGGGGGGTACGGACGAGCAGTACTTC
>NA|TRBV9|NA|TRBJ1-1
CAPLGGTEAFF
TGTGCCCCCCTAGGTGGCACTGAAGCTTTCTTT
>many|TRBV20-1|TRBD2|TRBJ2-7
CSAREGDLYEQYF
TGCAGTGCCCGGGAGGGGGACCTATACGAGCAGTACTTC